These 6 T cell receptor beta chains originate from one sample sequenced in a study of cytomegalovirus exposure and HLA in healthy donors. PCR involved 60 Vbeta and 13 Jbeta primers. Generated by immunoSEQ multiplex PCR, the TCRdb table keeps only in-frame clones and is missing some. This table holds nearly 200,000 clones. Input material: PBMCs. The source is a boy aged 5-17 years in good health and CMV-seronegative.

The chain carries TRBV7-9 and TRBJ1-4; tentatively, D is TRBD1 (6 bases). V gave up 3 bases and J gave up 8 bases, with 16 bases separating them. This CDR3 is 15 amino acids long. Germline values: CDR1 SEHNR, CDR2 FQNEAQ (reference sequence). CDR3 residues: CASSFLSGDREKLFF. CDR3 bases: TGTGCCAGCAGCTTTCTATCAGGGGATAGGGAAAAACTGTTTTTT.

This rearrangement joins TRBV28 to TRBJ2-7, with a possible D match to TRBD2 (7 bases). The CDR3 spans 14 residues. V was clipped by 5 bases and J by 6 bases, with 17 bases between them. CDR1 is MDHEN, CDR2 SYDVKM, per germline. The CDR3 sequence: CASSPGGPDGEQYF. The CDR3 DNA reads TGTGCCAGCAGTCCCGGGGGGCCGGACGGCGAGCAGTACTTC.

The V and J genes are TRBV4-1 and TRBJ1-1; D is unclear. V was shortened by 2 bases and J by 1 base, with 11 bases between the two germline ends. This CDR3 is built from 15 residues. Germline V gene sequence: CDR1 MGHRA, CDR2 YSYEKL. DNA of the CDR3: TGCGCCAGCAGCCAAAGGCCGGGAGAGAACACTGAAGCTTTCTTT. This gives the protein CASSQRPGENTEAFF.

CDR3 sequence reads: CASSARLGSTDTQYF. The CDR3 DNA reads as TGTGCCAGCAGCGCCCGACTAGGGAGCACAGATACGCAGTATTTT. The chain links TRBV7-3 to TRBJ2-3; D perhaps matches TRBD2 (6 bases). The V gene lost 5 bases and the J gene lost 0 bases, with 12 bases spanning the gap. CDR1 and CDR2 (germline): SGHTA, FQGTGA. CDR3 length equals 15 residues.

CDR3 sequence (DNA): TGTGCCAGCAGGAGGAGTGCACGGACAGATCGGTCTCCAACGGCCGAGCAGTACTTC. This codes for CASRRSARTDRSPTAEQYF. The rearrangement links TRBV2 to TRBJ2-7; perhaps TRBD1 as D (6 bases). The germline gives CDR1 SNHLY, CDR2 FYNNEI. Trimming shortened V by 6 bases and J by 6 bases, and 33 bases separated the two germline ends. This CDR3 has 19 amino acids.

V is TRBV27 and J is TRBJ2-7, with 7 bases identical to TRBD1. Germline V CDR1 and CDR2: MNHEY, SMNVEV (reference sequence). Trimming cost V 2 bases and J 4 bases; bases outside gene matches: 5. The CDR3 is made up of 14 amino acids. The CDR3 DNA reads TGTGCCAGCAGTTTAAGTGCAGGGGGATACGAGCAGTACTTC. Residues: CASSLSAGGYEQYF.